The rows below give T cell receptor beta chains drawn from one sample of a study of CD8+CD57+ T cells in acquired aplastic anemia. TCRdb re-called the reads through MiXCR, storing one row per CDR3 protein. Among 150,000 to 200,000 distinct CDR3 sequences listed, over 60% were seen once. Source material: sorted CD4+, CD8+, or CD8+CD57+ T cells (not recorded which) from PBMCs. These receptor sequences come from a human donor with severe aplastic anemia or a healthy control (not recorded which). CDR3s include the opening cysteine and the closing phenylalanine or tryptophan. The D gene is left open where the match is weak. Size values are once, few and many counts, or a class for expanded clones, and some rows have none.

size: -
V: TRBV11-2
D: TRBD1
length: 18
J: TRBJ2-5
CDR3: CASSLVGQGVAPSETQYF
DNA: TGTGCCAGCAGCTTAGTGGGCCAGGGGGTGGCTCCCAGCGAGACCCAGTACTTC

size: few
V: TRBV11-2
D: -
length: 14
J: TRBJ1-6
CDR3: CASSSTDGNSPLHF
DNA: TGTGCCAGCAGCTCAACAGATGGAAATTCACCCCTCCACTTT

size: -
V: TRBV7-9
D: -
length: 13
J: TRBJ1-2
CDR3: CASSERRNYGYTF
DNA: TGTGCCAGCAGCGAGAGGAGAAACTATGGCTACACCTTC

size: few
V: TRBV7-9
D: -
length: 14
J: TRBJ2-5
CDR3: CASSADLLVGTQYF
DNA: TGTGCCAGCAGCGCTGACCTCCTCGTGGGGACCCAGTACTTC

size: -
V: TRBV20-1
D: -
length: 12
J: TRBJ2-3
CDR3: CSARRLADTQYF
DNA: TGCAGTGCTAGACGACTCGCGGATACGCAGTATTTT

size: once
V: TRBV29-1
D: -
length: 13
J: TRBJ2-7
CDR3: CSVFGGTTYEQYF
DNA: TGCAGCGTTTTTGGGGGTACCACCTACGAGCAGTACTTC

size: once
V: TRBV7-6
D: -
length: 14
J: TRBJ1-6
CDR3: CASTPGSGNSPLHF
DNA: TGTGCCAGCACCCCTGGGTCAGGAAATTCACCCCTCCACTTT

size: -
V: TRBV24-1
D: -
length: 13
J: TRBJ2-5
CDR3: CATSTGVQETQCF
DNA: TGTGCCACCAGTACAGGAGTTCAAGAGACCCAGTGCTTC

size: -
V: TRBV2
D: -
length: 12
J: TRBJ2-2
CDR3: CASRYSSGELFF
DNA: TGTGCCAGCAGGTATAGCTCCGGGGAGCTGTTTTTT

size: -
V: TRBV10-2
D: TRBD1
length: 13
J: TRBJ1-2
CDR3: CASKGAQGLHYTF
DNA: TGCGCCAGCAAGGGGGCCCAGGGGTTGCACTACACCTTC

size: many
V: TRBV6-4
D: TRBD1
length: 14
J: TRBJ2-5
CDR3: CASSETGEPGTQYF
DNA: TGTGCCAGCAGTGAGACAGGGGAACCGGGGACCCAGTACTTC

size: -
V: TRBV19
D: -
length: 15
J: TRBJ1-5
CDR3: CASSIDDRFNQPQHF
DNA: TGTGCCAGTAGTATAGATGACAGATTCAATCAGCCCCAGCATTTT

size: -
V: TRBV12-5
D: -
length: 13
J: TRBJ2-7
CDR3: CASGLERTYEQYF
DNA: TGTGCTAGTGGTTTAGAACGTACCTACGAGCAGTACTTC

size: -
V: TRBV5-4
D: TRBD2
length: 18
J: TRBJ2-3
CDR3: CASSSGTSGGGYTDTQYF
DNA: TGTGCCAGCAGCTCAGGGACTAGCGGGGGTGGGTACACAGATACGCAGTATTTT

size: -
V: TRBV10-3
D: TRBD2
length: 16
J: TRBJ2-1
CDR3: CAISDLSGGARDEQFF
DNA: TGTGCCATCAGTGATCTCAGCGGGGGGGCCAGGGATGAGCAGTTCTTC

size: once
V: TRBV7-8
D: TRBD1
length: 14
J: TRBJ2-1
CDR3: CASNPGGNSNEQFF
DNA: TGTGCCAGCAACCCAGGGGGCAACAGCAATGAGCAGTTCTTC

size: -
V: TRBV6-1
D: -
length: 14
J: TRBJ2-7
CDR3: CATSAGGLSYEQYF
DNA: TGTGCCACCAGCGCCGGCGGTCTCTCCTACGAGCAGTACTTC

size: -
V: TRBV20-1
D: -
length: 14
J: TRBJ1-1
CDR3: CSAQPEVRATEAFF
DNA: TGCAGTGCTCAGCCCGAGGTGAGGGCCACTGAAGCTTTCTTT

size: -
V: TRBV5-1
D: -
length: 14
J: TRBJ1-1
CDR3: CASSLQVRGTEAFF
DNA: TGCGCCAGCAGCTTGCAAGTTCGGGGCACTGAAGCTTTCTTT

size: many
V: TRBV4-1
D: -
length: 16
J: TRBJ2-3
CDR3: CASSQVPGRSTDTQYF
DNA: TGCGCCAGCAGCCAAGTGCCGGGGAGGAGCACAGATACGCAGTATTTT

size: -
V: TRBV10-3
D: TRBD2
length: 15
J: TRBJ2-7
CDR3: CAISVPSGSSYEQYF
DNA: TGTGCCATCAGTGTACCTAGCGGGAGCTCCTACGAGCAGTACTTC

size: -
V: TRBV29-1
D: TRBD1
length: 13
J: TRBJ1-3
CDR3: CSARTGPGNTIYF
DNA: TGCAGCGCCAGGACAGGGCCTGGAAACACCATATATTTT

size: -
V: TRBV7-8
D: TRBD1
length: 15
J: TRBJ1-1
CDR3: CASSLIHSGGSEAFF
DNA: TGTGCCAGCAGCTTAATTCACTCAGGGGGCTCTGAAGCTTTCTTT

size: -
V: TRBV7-9
D: -
length: 14
J: TRBJ1-2
CDR3: CASSLGGRLEGYTF
DNA: TGTGCCAGCAGCTTGGGGGGACGGTTGGAAGGCTACACCTTC

size: -
V: TRBV7-2
D: TRBD2
length: 16
J: TRBJ2-1
CDR3: CASSLAASGGLNEQFF
DNA: TGTGCCAGCAGCTTAGCGGCTAGCGGGGGCCTCAATGAGCAGTTCTTC

size: -
V: TRBV7-9
D: TRBD1
length: 16
J: TRBJ1-4
CDR3: CASSQYRGQGREKLFF
DNA: TGTGCCAGCAGCCAATATCGGGGACAGGGACGCGAAAAACTGTTTTTT

size: -
V: TRBV20-1
D: TRBD1
length: 13
J: TRBJ2-7
CDR3: CSATGTGRYEQYF
DNA: TGCAGTGCTACCGGGACAGGGCGCTACGAGCAGTACTTC

size: -
V: TRBV7-6
D: -
length: 14
J: TRBJ2-3
CDR3: CASSFPGGADTQYF
DNA: TGTGCCAGCAGCTTTCCCGGTGGTGCAGATACGCAGTATTTT

size: -
V: TRBV7-9
D: TRBD1
length: 14
J: TRBJ1-2
CDR3: CASSHLGQGGGYTF
DNA: TGTGCCAGCAGCCATTTGGGACAGGGCGGGGGCTACACCTTC

size: -
V: TRBV5-1
D: -
length: 14
J: TRBJ2-5
CDR3: CASSWGTTQETQYF
DNA: TGCGCCAGCAGCTGGGGGACCACGCAAGAGACCCAGTACTTC

size: -
V: TRBV10-3
D: TRBD1
length: 18
J: TRBJ2-3
CDR3: CAISFGTSRGLRTDTQYF
DNA: TGTGCCATCAGTTTTGGGACATCGAGGGGGCTTCGCACAGATACGCAGTATTTT

size: -
V: TRBV24-1
D: -
length: 16
J: TRBJ2-1
CDR3: CATSDLNSASFDEQFF
DNA: TGTGCCACCAGTGATTTGAACAGCGCTAGTTTCGATGAGCAGTTCTTC

size: -
V: TRBV12-3/TRBV12-4
D: -
length: 14
J: TRBJ2-2
CDR3: CASSSQGNTGELFF
DNA: TGTGCCAGCAGTTCACAGGGCAACACCGGGGAGCTGTTTTTT

size: -
V: TRBV10-3
D: TRBD1
length: 14
J: TRBJ2-2
CDR3: CAIGTGSGTGELFF
DNA: TGTGCCATCGGGACAGGGTCAGGGACCGGGGAGCTGTTTTTT

size: -
V: TRBV20-1
D: TRBD2
length: 14
J: TRBJ2-1
CDR3: CSASQTSGGDEQFF
DNA: TGCAGTGCTTCCCAGACTAGCGGGGGGGATGAGCAGTTCTTC

size: -
V: TRBV7-3
D: -
length: 16
J: TRBJ1-6
CDR3: CASRSQGTSYNSPLHF
DNA: TGTGCCAGCAGGTCTCAGGGGACGTCCTATAATTCACCCCTCCACTTT

size: -
V: TRBV9
D: TRBD2
length: 13
J: TRBJ2-7
CDR3: CASRGSGDYEQYF
DNA: TGTGCCAGCAGAGGTAGCGGGGACTACGAGCAGTACTTC

size: -
V: TRBV12-3/TRBV12-4
D: TRBD2
length: 16
J: TRBJ2-7
CDR3: CASSLVAGSGNYEQYF
DNA: TGTGCCAGCAGTTTAGTCGCGGGTAGCGGGAACTACGAGCAGTACTTC

size: -
V: TRBV10-3
D: -
length: 12
J: TRBJ2-3
CDR3: CAISGLGGTQYF
DNA: TGTGCCATCAGTGGTCTGGGAGGTACGCAGTATTTT

size: -
V: TRBV7-6
D: -
length: 16
J: TRBJ1-6
CDR3: CASQDSRSSYNSPLHF
DNA: TGTGCCAGCCAGGACAGTCGGAGCTCCTATAATTCACCCCTCCACTTT

size: -
V: TRBV20-1
D: TRBD1
length: 16
J: TRBJ2-7
CDR3: CSARDHLGDSGYEQYF
DNA: TGCAGTGCTAGAGACCACCTGGGGGACAGCGGATACGAGCAGTACTTC

size: -
V: TRBV6-1
D: -
length: 15
J: TRBJ2-3
CDR3: CASMDGPGSTDTQYF
DNA: TGTGCCAGCATGGATGGCCCAGGAAGCACAGATACGCAGTATTTT

size: -
V: TRBV11-3
D: TRBD1
length: 15
J: TRBJ2-7
CDR3: CASSLEGQGNYEQYF
DNA: TGTGCCAGCAGCCTTGAAGGACAGGGAAACTACGAGCAGTACTTC

size: once
V: TRBV9
D: -
length: 17
J: TRBJ1-6
CDR3: CASSPRVAGGLNSPLHF
DNA: TGTGCCAGCAGCCCCCGGGTAGCGGGGGGGCTAAATTCACCCCTCCACTTT

size: -
V: TRBV24-1
D: TRBD1
length: 14
J: TRBJ2-1
CDR3: CATSGTGGLDEQFF
DNA: TGTGCCACCAGTGGGACAGGGGGCTTGGATGAGCAGTTCTTC

size: many
V: TRBV7-3
D: TRBD2
length: 15
J: TRBJ2-5
CDR3: CASSQRGLGGETQYF
DNA: TGTGCCAGCAGCCAGCGGGGGCTAGGGGGAGAGACCCAGTACTTC

size: -
V: TRBV14
D: -
length: 12
J: TRBJ1-2
CDR3: CASSSGDYGYTF
DNA: TGTGCCAGCAGTTCGGGGGACTATGGCTACACCTTC

size: many
V: TRBV19
D: -
length: 18
J: TRBJ1-1
CDR3: CASSPGPSVAEVRTEAFF
DNA: TGTGCCAGTAGTCCCGGACCGTCCGTAGCTGAAGTGAGGACTGAAGCTTTCTTT

size: many
V: TRBV20-1
D: -
length: 13
J: TRBJ1-1
CDR3: CSAVDKMNTEAFF
DNA: TGCAGTGCTGTGGACAAGATGAACACTGAAGCTTTCTTT

size: -
V: TRBV27
D: -
length: 15
J: TRBJ2-1
CDR3: CASSLLVGDYNEQFF
DNA: TGTGCCAGCAGTTTATTGGTGGGGGACTACAATGAGCAGTTCTTC

size: -
V: TRBV19
D: -
length: 15
J: TRBJ2-2
CDR3: CASITGNANTGELFF
DNA: TGTGCCAGTATCACCGGGAACGCGAACACCGGGGAGCTGTTTTTT

size: -
V: TRBV19
D: -
length: 16
J: TRBJ2-1
CDR3: CASSDPSRGAYNEQFF
DNA: TGTGCCAGTAGTGACCCAAGTCGGGGGGCTTACAATGAGCAGTTCTTC

size: few
V: TRBV7-8
D: TRBD2
length: 16
J: TRBJ2-1
CDR3: CASSPRGTSGINEQFF
DNA: TGTGCCAGCAGCCCCCGTGGGACTAGCGGGATCAATGAGCAGTTCTTC

size: few
V: TRBV25-1
D: TRBD1
length: 13
J: TRBJ2-7
CDR3: CASSVGTGYEQYF
DNA: TGTGCCAGCAGTGTAGGGACAGGTTACGAGCAGTACTTC

size: -
V: TRBV24-1
D: -
length: 14
J: TRBJ1-1
CDR3: CATSVTGGEGEAFF
DNA: TGTGCCACCAGTGTAACCGGAGGGGAAGGTGAAGCTTTCTTT

size: -
V: TRBV19
D: TRBD1
length: 15
J: TRBJ2-2
CDR3: CASSRERQGHGELFF
DNA: TGTGCCAGTAGCCGGGAACGACAGGGTCACGGGGAGCTGTTTTTT

size: -
V: TRBV6-9
D: -
length: 15
J: TRBJ2-7
CDR3: CASSYRARISYEQYF
DNA: TGTGCCAGCAGTTATCGGGCACGGATCTCCTACGAGCAGTACTTC

size: -
V: TRBV20-1
D: -
length: 15
J: TRBJ1-1
CDR3: CSAREGFLMNTEAFF
DNA: TGCAGTGCTAGAGAGGGGTTCCTTATGAACACTGAAGCTTTCTTT